The 26 T cell receptor beta chains presented below share a single source sample, sequenced in a study of early T cells in non-severe SARS-CoV-2 infection. TCRdb reprocessed the 5' RACE reads with MiXCR, giving one entry per CDR3 protein. The table has roughly 92,000 distinct CDR3 sequences, roughly 12% seen once. Sequencing was performed on whole blood, taken at baseline. The receptors were sampled from an adult who was a healthcare worker with PCR-confirmed SARS-CoV-2 infection or an uninfected control (not recorded which).

The J gene is TRBJ2-7, the V gene TRBV7-9; 7 nucleotides align to TRBD2. V lost 5 bases to trimming and J lost 2 bases; unmatched junction nucleotides: 3. CDR1 SEHNR and CDR2 FQNEAQ come from the germline V gene (reference sequence). The CDR3 consists of 13 residues. The CDR3 DNA follows: TGTGCCAGCAGCCGCAGCGGGACCTACGAGCAGTACTTC. Translation gives CASSRSGTYEQYF. Combining the CDR3 with reference TRBV7-9 and TRBJ2-7 gives the whole variable domain DTGVSQNPRHKITKRGQNVTFRCDPISEHNRLYWYRQTLGQGPEFLTYFQNEAQLEKSRLLSDRFSAERPKGSFSTLEIQRTEQGDSAMYLCASSRSGTYEQYFGPGTRLTVT.

This chain connects TRBV11-2 to TRBJ2-5, with a weak D call TRBD1 (6 bases). Trimming pared 4 bases from V and 4 bases from J, leaving 16 bases between. Germline V lookup: CDR1 SGHAT, CDR2 FQNNGV. The length of the CDR3 is 15 residues. CDR3 region: CASSSTGSALETQYF. The CDR3 DNA sequence: TGTGCCAGCAGCTCCACAGGGTCCGCTCTAGAGACCCAGTACTTC.

This clonotype was detected only a few times. The chain uses TRBV30 and TRBJ2-5, with D hard to call. Trimming took 2 bases from V and 1 from J, leaving 8 bases between them. The length of the CDR3 is 13 residues. CDR1 and CDR2 (germline): GTSNPN, SVGIG (reference sequence). The CDR3 here is CAWSPGFQETQYF. The CDR3 DNA sequence: TGTGCCTGGAGTCCCGGCTTCCAAGAGACCCAGTACTTC.

This clonotype showed up many times. V gene TRBV7-6 combines with J gene TRBJ2-1, with D possibly being TRBD1 or TRBD2 (6 bases each). This CDR3 spans 15 amino acids. The germline V and J ends were trimmed by 6 bases and 4 bases, with 16 bases remaining between them. The V gene's germline CDR1 is SGHVS and CDR2 FNYEAQ. CDR3: CASSIRGAGYNEQFF. Here the CDR3 DNA reads TGTGCCAGCAGTATCAGGGGCGCGGGGTACAATGAGCAGTTCTTC.

With regard to this clonotype: Since no conserved phenylalanine or tryptophan closes the CDR3, a read error is the likely cause. The DNA is omitted, as the CDR3 cannot be located on it reliably, and the CDR3 follows TCRdb's listing. The rearrangement uses TRBV5-4 and TRBJ2-3; whether TRBD1, the table's D call, matches the DNA was not checked. Germline CDR1 SGHNT, CDR2 YYREEE (reference sequence). The CDR3 has 12 amino acids, counting both end residues. CDR3 amino acids: CASSSGAQGLRY.

This clonotype has more than one count but fewer than ten. This rearrangement joins TRBV11-3 to TRBJ1-6, with no clear D. Germline V CDR1 and CDR2: SGHNT, YENEEA. The CDR3 covers 15 residues. The V end lost 3 bases, the J end lost 8 bases, and 14 bases lay between the germline ends. This CDR3 reads CASSFESAGYSPLHF. The CDR3 DNA reads TGTGCCAGCAGCTTTGAGTCAGCAGGATATTCACCCCTCCACTTT. The whole variable domain, remainder taken from reference TRBV11-3 and TRBJ1-6, is EAGVVQSPRYKIIEKKQPVAFWCNPISGHNTLYWYLQNLGQGPELLIRYENEEAVDDSQLPKDRFSAERLKGVDSTLKIQPAELGDSAVYLCASSFESAGYSPLHFGNGTRLTVT.

The chain carries TRBV7-9 and TRBJ1-5; possibly TRBD1 for D (6 bases). The CDR3 is 17 residues long. V shed 1 base and J shed 7 bases, with 20 bases lying between them. The germline CDR1 and CDR2 sequences are SEHNR and FQNEAQ (reference sequence). CDR3 region: CASSLVRGPPDQQPQHF. As DNA, the CDR3 is TGTGCCAGCAGCTTAGTACGGGGGCCTCCTGACCAGCAGCCCCAGCATTTT. Based on the CDR3 plus reference TRBV7-9 and TRBJ1-5, the full variable domain is DTGVSQNPRHKITKRGQNVTFRCDPISEHNRLYWYRQTLGQGPEFLTYFQNEAQLEKSRLLSDRFSAERPKGSFSTLEIQRTEQGDSAMYLCASSLVRGPPDQQPQHFGDGTRLSIL.

The table lists this clonotype with a few counts. The chain links TRBV9 to TRBJ2-4; TRBD1 aligns across 9 bases. J was trimmed by 4 bases and V by 2 bases; bases with no gene match: 1. The CDR3 loop spans 14 amino acids. Germline V lookup: CDR1 SGDLS, CDR2 YYNGEE. The CDR3 sequence is CASSVGTGKNIQYF. CDR3 sequence (DNA): TGTGCCAGCAGCGTTGGGACAGGGAAAAACATTCAGTACTTC.

The CDR3 is CASRDRGSPLHF. CDR3 coding DNA: TGTGCCAGCAGGGACAGGGGTTCACCCCTCCACTTT. The chain uses TRBV27 and TRBJ1-6; 9 positions match TRBD1. The CDR3 extends over 12 amino acids. The germline V gene has CDR1 MNHEY and CDR2 SMNVEV (reference sequence). Trimming took 6 bases from V and 9 from J; bases not matched to a gene: 0.

This clonotype was seen more than once but under ten times. The V and J genes are TRBV12-3 or TRBV12-4 and TRBJ2-1; the D is unclear. Trimming left V 0 bases short and J 5 bases short, with 5 bases between. The CDR3 spans 13 residues. The CDR3 nucleotides are TGTGCCAGCAGTTTAGCGATGGACAATGAGCAGTTCTTC. Translation: CASSLAMDNEQFF.

The gene calls are TRBV9 and TRBJ1-1; 7 nucleotides match TRBD1. Germline lookup yields CDR1 SGDLS and CDR2 YYNGEE. V was clipped by 3 bases and J by 0 bases; unmatched bases: 5. CDR3 length equals 15 residues. The CDR3 is CASSETTGMNTEAFF. For the CDR3, the DNA is TGTGCCAGCAGCGAGACGACAGGGATGAACACTGAAGCTTTCTTT. The whole variable domain, remainder taken from reference TRBV9 and TRBJ1-1, is DSGVTQTPKHLITATGQRVTLRCSPRSGDLSVYWYQQSLDQGLQFLIQYYNGEERAKGNILERFSAQQFPDLHSELNLSSLELGDSALYFCASSETTGMNTEAFFGQGTRLTVV.

V gene TRBV2 combines with J gene TRBJ1-1; a possible D gene is TRBD1 (5 bases). The CDR3 has 13 residues. The germline V gene encodes CDR1 SNHLY and CDR2 FYNNEI. Trimming removed 2 bases from V and 6 bases from J, with 10 bases in between. The CDR3 protein is CASSEWGSAEAFF. In DNA, the CDR3 is TGTGCCAGCAGTGAATGGGGGAGCGCTGAAGCTTTCTTT.

This clonotype was seen a few times. The chain recombines TRBV20-1 with TRBJ2-5; TRBD1 might be the D (5 bases). The ends were cut back, 5 bases at V and 0 bases at J, with 22 bases in the middle. The V gene's germline CDR1 is DFQATT and CDR2 SNEGSKA (reference sequence). This CDR3 contains 17 residues. CDR3 DNA sequence: TGCAGTGCTCCCGGGCCCCAAGCGACAGCGTACCAAGAGACCCAGTACTTC. It specifies CSAPGPQATAYQETQYF.

The sample holds a few counts of this clonotype. The rearrangement links TRBV30 to TRBJ2-7; D is ambiguous. The germline gives CDR1 GTSNPN, CDR2 SVGIG (reference sequence). This CDR3 has 12 residues. V was clipped by 0 bases and J by 9 bases, with 12 bases between them. The CDR3 DNA sequence: TGTGCCTGGAGTGTACTCTCCCTGGGGCAGTACTTC. Amino acid sequence: CAWSVLSLGQYF.

This clonotype was seen a handful of times. The V and J genes are TRBV28 and TRBJ1-4; TRBD1 aligns across 7 bases. CDR3 size: 11 residues. CDR1 and CDR2 (germline): MDHEN, SYDVKM. V was pared by 7 bases and J by 10 bases, with 3 bases of the junction left unmatched. In DNA, the CDR3 is TGTGCCAGCACCAGACAGGGAAAACTGTTTTTT. As protein: CASTRQGKLFF.

This clonotype was picked up many times. The J gene is TRBJ2-2, the V gene TRBV27; no clear D gene. V was trimmed by 3 bases and J by 6 bases, leaving 14 bases between them. CDR1 and CDR2 from the germline V gene are MNHEY and SMNVEV (reference sequence). This CDR3 spans 15 amino acids. The CDR3 is CASSFRQLAPGELFF. For the CDR3, the DNA is TGTGCCAGCAGTTTCCGCCAGTTGGCGCCCGGGGAGCTGTTTTTT.

The V and J genes are TRBV27 and TRBJ2-3, with 11 bases aligning to TRBD2. Germline CDR1 and CDR2: MNHEY and SMNVEV (reference sequence). This CDR3 spans 17 amino acids. Germline trimming cut 4 bases from V and 0 bases from J; bases unmatched to any gene: 6. CDR3 nucleotides: TGTGCCAGCAGTTCCCGACTAGCGGGGACTAGCACAGATACGCAGTATTTT. Encoded protein: CASSSRLAGTSTDTQYF.

The chain employs TRBV28 and TRBJ2-7; 8 bases line up with TRBD1. V lost 3 bases to trimming and J lost 5 bases; unmatched junction nucleotides: 6. The CDR3 sequence is 14 residues long. CDR1 and CDR2 (germline): MDHEN, SYDVKM. The CDR3 nucleotides read TGTGCCAGCAGTTTCCGGACAGGGTTGAACGAGCAGTACTTC. Its protein is CASSFRTGLNEQYF.

The chain employs TRBV12-3 or TRBV12-4 and TRBJ2-1, with D possibly matching TRBD2 (5 bases). Trimming removed 7 bases at V and 3 bases at J, with 13 bases between. CDR3 size: 14 residues. The CDR3 sequence: CASNLGGSYNEQFF. The CDR3 coding sequence is TGTGCCAGCAACTTAGGAGGCAGCTACAATGAGCAGTTCTTC.

There are a few counts of this clonotype. V and J are TRBV12-3 or TRBV12-4 and TRBJ1-1, with D hard to call. Trimming took off 2 bases at V and 3 bases at J, with 7 bases between the two ends. This CDR3 spans 13 amino acids. The CDR3 DNA sequence: TGTGCCAGCAGTTTAAAGAGGGACACTGAAGCTTTCTTT. It yields the protein CASSLKRDTEAFF.

This clonotype was recorded many times. This chain links TRBV7-9 with TRBJ2-1; D remains ambiguous. The CDR3 runs to 14 residues. Trimming removed 2 bases from V and 2 bases from J, with 7 bases in between. Germline assignment: CDR1 SEHNR and CDR2 FQNEAQ (reference sequence). Here the CDR3 reads CASSLYDTYNEQFF. The DNA for the CDR3 is TGTGCCAGCAGCTTATACGACACCTACAATGAGCAGTTCTTC.

This clonotype appeared many times. The chain is built from TRBV7-6 and TRBJ1-1; 9 bases are a match to TRBD1. CDR1 SGHVS and CDR2 FNYEAQ come from the germline V gene. The CDR3 covers 17 residues. The junction had 6 bases not matched to a gene; V was cut back by 1 base and J by 0 bases. CDR3 protein: CASSLGGTGRVNTEAFF. The DNA of the CDR3 is TGTGCCAGCAGCTTAGGGGGGACAGGGAGGGTGAACACTGAAGCTTTCTTT. The full variable domain, completed using reference TRBV7-6 and TRBJ1-1, is GAGVSQSPRYKVTKRGQDVALRCDPISGHVSLYWYRQALGQGPEFLTYFNYEAQQDKSGLPNDRFSAERPEGSISTLTIQRTEQRDSAMYRCASSLGGTGRVNTEAFFGQGTRLTVV.

Regarding this clonotype: One junction end disagrees with the germline gene, perhaps due to a read error. DNA of the CDR3: TGTGCCAGCCGGGACAGGCTGGGCTTCACCTTC. Its protein is CASRDRLGFTF. V is TRBV28 and J is TRBJ1-2, with TRBD1 matching over 8 bases. The V gene's germline CDR1 is MDHEN and CDR2 SYDVKM. The CDR3 has 11 amino acids.

The chain carries TRBV28 and TRBJ2-7; tentative D call: TRBD2 (7 bases). Looked up from germline, CDR1 is MDHEN and CDR2 is SYDVKM. This CDR3 region has 14 residues. With 4 bases removed from V and 2 bases from J, the gap between germline ends came to 12 bases. In nucleotides, the CDR3 is TGTGCCAGCAGTTGGGGGGGCGCGACCTACGAGCAGTACTTC. Its protein is CASSWGGATYEQYF.

V and J are TRBV5-6 and TRBJ1-1; possible D gene TRBD1, 6 bases. The length of the CDR3 is 15 residues. Germline CDR1 is SGHDT and CDR2 is YYEEEE. The germline V and J ends were trimmed by 2 bases and 1 base, with 12 bases remaining between them. The CDR3 loop is CASSLGMGANTEAFF. The CDR3 DNA reads as TGTGCCAGCAGCTTAGGGATGGGGGCGAACACTGAAGCTTTCTTT.

This clonotype was observed a few times. The chain recombines TRBV11-2 with TRBJ2-5, with 10 bases that match TRBD1. The J segment lost 3 bases and the V segment lost 5 bases, leaving 3 bases of the junction unmatched. Germline CDR1 and CDR2: SGHAT and FQNNGV. This CDR3 is built from 14 residues. The CDR3 bases are TGTGCCAGCAGCCGGACAGGGGGAGAAGAGACCCAGTACTTC. Its protein is CASSRTGGEETQYF.